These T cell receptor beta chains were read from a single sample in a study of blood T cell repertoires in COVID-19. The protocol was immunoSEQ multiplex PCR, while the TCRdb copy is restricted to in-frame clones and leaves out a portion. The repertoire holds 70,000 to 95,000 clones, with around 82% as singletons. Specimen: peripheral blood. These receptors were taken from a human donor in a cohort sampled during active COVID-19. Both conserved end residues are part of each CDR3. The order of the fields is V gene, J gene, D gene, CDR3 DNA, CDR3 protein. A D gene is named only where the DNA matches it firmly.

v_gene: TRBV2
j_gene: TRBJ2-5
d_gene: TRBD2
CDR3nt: TGTGCCAGCAGTAGAAGCGGGGGGCTAGAAGAGACCCAGTACTTC
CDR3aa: CASSRSGGLEETQYF

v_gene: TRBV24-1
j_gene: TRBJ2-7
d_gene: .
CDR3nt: TGTGCCACCAGTGATGAACTTGGCTACGAGCAGTACTTC
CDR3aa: CATSDELGYEQYF

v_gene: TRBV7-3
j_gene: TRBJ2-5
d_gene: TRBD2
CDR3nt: TGTGCCAGCAGTTTTAGCGGGGGCAGCGGAGAGACCCAGTACTTC
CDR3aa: CASSFSGGSGETQYF

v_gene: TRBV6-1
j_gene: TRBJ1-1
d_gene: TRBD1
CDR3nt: TGTGCCAGCAGTTGGGACAGAGAAAACACTGAAGCTTTCTTT
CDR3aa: CASSWDRENTEAFF

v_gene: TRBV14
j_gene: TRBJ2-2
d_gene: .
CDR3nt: TGTGCCAGCAGCCCTAAAACAGGCACCGGGGAGCTGTTTTTT
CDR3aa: CASSPKTGTGELFF

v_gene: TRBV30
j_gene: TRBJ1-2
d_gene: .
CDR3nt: TGTGCCTGGAACCTTTTAGGAGGAGGGCGGAACTATGGCTACACCTTC
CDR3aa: CAWNLLGGGRNYGYTF

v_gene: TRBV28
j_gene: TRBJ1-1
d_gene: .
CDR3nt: TGTGCCAGCAGCATTGAACAGAGTGAAGCTTTCTTT
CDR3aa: CASSIEQSEAFF

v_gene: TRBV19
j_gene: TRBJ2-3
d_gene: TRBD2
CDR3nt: TGTGCCACTAGCGGGGGCACAGATACGCAGTATTTT
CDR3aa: CATSGGTDTQYF

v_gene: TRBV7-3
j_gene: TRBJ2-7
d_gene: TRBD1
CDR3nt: TGTGCCAGCAGCCGGGACAGAGGTCTTGAGCAGTACTTC
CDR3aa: CASSRDRGLEQYF

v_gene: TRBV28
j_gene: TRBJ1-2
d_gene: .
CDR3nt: TGTGCCAGCAGTTTAGGGGCCTATGGCTACACCTTC
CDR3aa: CASSLGAYGYTF

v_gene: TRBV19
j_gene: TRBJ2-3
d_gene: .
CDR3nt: TGTGCCACCAGCCCCCCGGGGGGCCGGGCAGATACGCAGTATTTT
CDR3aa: CATSPPGGRADTQYF